The text below deals with one T cell receptor beta chain. Its antigen is not known. Using immunoSEQ multiplex PCR, the repertoire was profiled, and TCRdb retains in-frame clones only, with some absent. The sample lists 300,000 or so clones, 67% occurring once. CDR1 is SGDLS, CDR2 YYNGEE, per germline. There are 14 residues in the CDR3. The ends lost 4 bases at V and 6 bases at J; junction bases unmatched: 7. This record comes from a study of cytotoxic CD8 clonotypes in ibrutinib-treated CLL. Across the whole study: Researchers reported 11 to 12 relapsed/refractory and some 14 treatment-naive patients, 17 to 18 of them IGHV unmutated. Investigators reported approximately 25 partial and 2 complete responses; after median roughly 63 months, approximately 15 patients remained remitted and about 12 progressed. Notes on the study in general: Starting clonality was above that of age-matched healthy donors and tracked circulating CD8+ T-cell counts.

This TCR derives from a human donor with chronic lymphocytic leukemia. Sample: PBMCs, taken after 36 months of ibrutinib treatment. This chain uses TRBV9 with TRBJ1-5; 7 nucleotides align to TRBD1. The CDR3 region is CASSPGEGAQPQHF. Written as DNA, the CDR3 is TGTGCCAGCAGCCCCGGGGAGGGGGCTCAGCCCCAGCATTTT. Drawing the rest from reference TRBV9 and TRBJ1-5, the complete variable domain is DSGVTQTPKHLITATGQRVTLRCSPRSGDLSVYWYQQSLDQGLQFLIQYYNGEERAKGNILERFSAQQFPDLHSELNLSSLELGDSALYFCASSPGEGAQPQHFGDGTRLSIL.